Presented here are 26 T cell receptor beta chains from one specimen sequenced in a study of blood T cell repertoires in COVID-19 (dated by TCRdb to 2020 to 2021). Libraries were prepared through the immunoSEQ multiplex PCR assay. TCRdb took over this immuneACCESS table, retaining in-frame rearrangements with V and J assigned. Such tables are incomplete; in checked studies, under half of the missing clones stem from an unresolved V gene, and the remainder is unexplained. The sample has roughly 160,000 clones on record, roughly 84% of them singletons. Of the sample, over 9.5% is held by the ten largest clones. The sample comprised peripheral blood. These receptors all stem from a woman of 80 years or more with active or convalescent COVID-19.

This CDR3 reads CASSERIREKLFF. Written as DNA, the CDR3 is TGCGCCAGCAGTGAGCGAATCAGAGAAAAACTGTTTTTT. The chain recombines TRBV10-2 with TRBJ1-4, with no clear D. Trimming removed 2 bases from V and 8 bases from J, with 9 bases in between. CDR3 length: 13 residues. The germline gives CDR1 WSHSY, CDR2 SAAADI.

This clone was counted between two and nine times. The chain recombines TRBV6-1 with TRBJ1-1; D not certain. V was shortened by 2 bases and J by 2 bases, with 9 bases between the two germline ends. The CDR3 consists of 14 residues. Looked up from germline, CDR1 is MNHNS and CDR2 is SASEGT. The CDR3 coding sequence is TGTGCCAGCAGTGAATACGGGATAAACACTGAAGCTTTCTTT. Amino acids: CASSEYGINTEAFF.

The rearrangement joins TRBV6-1 to TRBJ1-2; 9 bases line up with TRBD1. Germline CDR1 reads MNHNS; CDR2 reads SASEGT. V was clipped by 2 bases and J by 5 bases; unmatched bases: 15. The CDR3 extends over 18 amino acids. The CDR3 reads CASSESGGLRTGEYGYTF. The CDR3 DNA follows: TGTGCCAGCAGTGAAAGCGGGGGCCTCCGGACAGGGGAATATGGCTACACCTTC.

This chain joins TRBV19 and TRBJ2-6; TRBD2 might be the D (5 bases). Trimming left V 5 bases short and J 3 bases short, with 17 bases between. The CDR3 has 17 residues. Per germline, CDR1 LNHDA and CDR2 SQIVND (reference sequence). This chain's CDR3 is CASSAGNGYGGANVLTF. The DNA for the CDR3 is TGTGCCAGTAGTGCGGGTAATGGGTATGGTGGGGCCAACGTCCTGACTTTC.

This chain uses TRBV5-1 with TRBJ2-7; 8 nucleotides line up with TRBD2. This CDR3 comprises 16 residues. V dropped 3 bases and J dropped 3; count of bases not matched to a gene: 11. Germline V gives CDR1 SGHRS, CDR2 YFSETQ. CDR3: CASSSGLAQSYYEQYF. The CDR3 DNA follows: TGCGCCAGCAGCTCCGGACTAGCACAAAGTTACTACGAGCAGTACTTC.

This rearrangement joins TRBV5-1 to TRBJ2-5, with TRBD2 matching over 9 bases. The CDR3 loop spans 16 amino acids. Germline V gene data show CDR1 as SGHRS and CDR2 as YFSETQ. The V and J ends lost 0 bases and 0 bases, in that order; junction bases with no gene match: 3. The CDR3 reads CASSLGLAGDQETQYF. The CDR3 DNA reads TGCGCCAGCAGCTTGGGTTTAGCGGGGGACCAAGAGACCCAGTACTTC.

In regard to this clone: The germline gene is not matched at one end of the junction; a read error may be the cause. V usage is TRBV3-1 (or the pseudogene TRBV3-2) and J usage is TRBJ2-1; 8 nucleotides match TRBD2. This CDR3 is built from 15 residues. Germline V gives CDR1 LGHDT, CDR2 YNNKEL (reference sequence). CDR3 DNA: TGTGCCAGCAGCCATCTAGCGGGCGAGGGGAATGGGCAGTTCTTC. Protein: CASSHLAGEGNGQFF.

This sequence joins TRBV5-4 and TRBJ1-2; tentative D call: TRBD1 (6 bases). Trimming took off 0 bases at V and 2 bases at J, with 17 bases between the two ends. Germline V CDR1 and CDR2: SGHNT, YYREEE (reference sequence). This CDR3 region has 17 residues. As DNA, the CDR3 is TGTGCCAGCAGCTTGGAGTCAGGGGCCGTTATAAACTATGGCTACACCTTC. It is translated as CASSLESGAVINYGYTF. Drawing the rest from reference TRBV5-4 and TRBJ1-2, the complete variable domain is ETGVTQSPTHLIKTRGQQVTLRCSSQSGHNTVSWYQQALGQGPQFIFQYYREEENGRGNFPPRFSGLQFPNYSSELNVNALELDDSALYLCASSLESGAVINYGYTFGSGTRLTVV.

The gene calls are TRBV19 and TRBJ2-2, with 10 nucleotides matching TRBD1. Looked up from germline, CDR1 is LNHDA and CDR2 is SQIVND (reference sequence). CDR3 length equals 17 residues. V was clipped by 1 base and J by 0 bases; unmatched bases: 2. This CDR3 reads CASSIVGQGANTGELFF. Here the CDR3 DNA reads TGTGCCAGTAGTATAGTCGGACAGGGGGCGAACACCGGGGAGCTGTTTTTT.

The chain uses TRBV10-1 and TRBJ2-1; 9 bases match TRBD2. The germline V gene encodes CDR1 WNHNN and CDR2 SYGVQD (reference sequence). The CDR3 sequence is 15 residues long. V was clipped by 2 bases and J by 6 bases; unmatched bases: 5. CDR3 amino acids: CASSEGGGRGNEQFF. The CDR3 DNA sequence: TGCGCCAGCAGTGAGGGCGGCGGGAGGGGCAATGAGCAGTTCTTC.

The chain employs TRBV4-1 and TRBJ1-2, with 10 bases fitting TRBD1. The V and J ends lost 1 base and 5 bases, in that order; junction bases with no gene match: 7. Germline CDR1 MGHRA, CDR2 YSYEKL. CDR3 length: 16 amino acids. DNA of the CDR3: TGCGCCAGCAGCCAAGGGGGACAGGGGCTAAGGTATGGCTACACCTTC. Translating it yields CASSQGGQGLRYGYTF.

This chain connects TRBV7-6 to TRBJ2-7; 9 positions match TRBD1. The CDR3 sequence is 16 residues long. Germline assignment: CDR1 SGHVS and CDR2 FNYEAQ. With V trimmed by 2 bases and J by 3 bases, 8 bases remained unmatched. In nucleotides, the CDR3 is TGTGCCAGCAGCTTATCCGTCGGGACAGGGATCTACGAGCAGTACTTC. Its translation: CASSLSVGTGIYEQYF.

The gene calls are TRBV11-1 and TRBJ2-3, with 9 nucleotides matching TRBD2. CDR1 is SGHAT, CDR2 FQDESV, per germline (reference sequence). This CDR3 has 16 residues. The ends lost 2 bases at V and 0 bases at J; junction bases unmatched: 3. CDR3 bases: TGTGCCAGCAGCTTATTAACTAGCGGGAGCACAGATACGCAGTATTTT. Encoded protein: CASSLLTSGSTDTQYF.

The chain has TRBV30 and TRBJ1-6; D is undetermined. Trimming shortened V by 0 bases and J by 9 bases, and 9 bases separated the two germline ends. CDR3 length equals 13 residues. In germline, CDR1 is GTSNPN, CDR2 SVGIG (reference sequence). The CDR3 here is CAWSVRFSSPLHF. The CDR3 region has the DNA TGTGCCTGGAGTGTGAGGTTCAGTTCACCCCTCCACTTT.

V gene TRBV6-5 combines with J gene TRBJ2-1; a weak D match, TRBD1 (6 bases). Trimming left V 6 bases short and J 5 bases short, with 11 bases between. Germline CDR1 reads MNHEY; CDR2 reads SVGAGI. The CDR3 loop spans 13 amino acids. The CDR3 spells CASRSAGDNEQFF. CDR3 DNA sequence: TGTGCCAGCAGGTCCGCAGGGGACAATGAGCAGTTCTTC.

J is TRBJ1-1 and V is TRBV24-1; 7 nucleotides agree with TRBD1. Germline values: CDR1 KGHDR, CDR2 SFDVKD. Losses at the gene ends were 11 bases for V and 1 base for J; bases not matched to a gene: 21. The CDR3 loop spans 18 amino acids. CDR3 nucleotides: TGTGCCAGGGCCCGGATTAACAGGGGTAGGGTAGGGAACACTGAAGCTTTCTTT. Translating it yields CARARINRGRVGNTEAFF.

This clone was detected a few times. The J gene is TRBJ2-3, the V gene TRBV3-1 (or the pseudogene TRBV3-2); 10 bases are shared with TRBD2. V lost 1 base, J lost 6 bases, and 13 bases stayed unmatched. The germline V gene encodes CDR1 LGHDT and CDR2 YNNKEL (reference sequence). The CDR3 consists of 18 residues. The CDR3 loop is CASSQVQGSGRARDTQYF. CDR3 DNA: TGTGCCAGCAGCCAAGTCCAAGGGAGCGGGAGGGCCAGGGATACGCAGTATTTT.

The V and J genes are TRBV7-3 and TRBJ2-3, with 8 bases aligning to TRBD2. The CDR3 totals 17 residues. Germline-derived CDR1 and CDR2 are SGHTA and FQGTGA. The V gene end was trimmed by 1 base and the J gene end by 2 bases; junction bases not matched to a gene: 8. The CDR3 sequence: CASSLRVAGGSTDTQYF. As DNA, the CDR3 is TGTGCCAGCAGCTTAAGGGTCGCGGGAGGTTCCACAGATACGCAGTATTTT.

This chain connects TRBV5-1 to TRBJ2-1; 7 positions match TRBD2. The CDR3 is made up of 16 amino acids. Unmatched junction bases numbered 8, after V lost 3 bases and J lost 2 bases. Germline values: CDR1 SGHRS, CDR2 YFSETQ. The CDR3 DNA follows: TGCGCCAGCAGCTGGTCCGGCGGGGGAACCTACAATGAGCAGTTCTTC. Its translation: CASSWSGGGTYNEQFF. Filled out from reference TRBV5-1 and TRBJ2-1, the complete variable domain reads KAGVTQTPRYLIKTRGQQVTLSCSPISGHRSVSWYQQTPGQGLQFLFEYFSETQRNKGNFPGRFSGRQFSNSRSEMNVSTLELGDSALYLCASSWSGGGTYNEQFFGPGTRLTVL.

The genes are TRBV18 and TRBJ2-5, with 7 bases aligning to TRBD2. The J segment lost 1 base and the V segment lost 3 bases, leaving 5 bases of the junction unmatched. The CDR3 is 15 amino acids. Per the germline V gene, CDR1 is KGHSH and CDR2 is LQKENI. In nucleotides, the CDR3 is TGTGCCAGCTCACCGCAGACTAGCCCCCAAGAGACCCAGTACTTC. It yields the protein CASSPQTSPQETQYF.

The CDR3 DNA follows: TGTGCCAGTAGTGCCCCCGGGACAGGGGGCGCTCAGAACACCGGGGAGCTGTTTTTT. This encodes CASSAPGTGGAQNTGELFF. The J gene is TRBJ2-2, the V gene TRBV19; 12 nucleotides match TRBD1. The V gene's germline CDR1 is LNHDA and CDR2 SQIVND (reference sequence). The CDR3 has 19 residues. V lost 5 bases, J lost 1 base, and 11 bases stayed unmatched.

This clone showed up just a few times. The chain is built from TRBV19 and TRBJ2-1; tentatively, D is TRBD2 (6 bases). From germline, CDR1 is LNHDA and CDR2 SQIVND (reference sequence). Trimming removed 6 bases from V and 4 bases from J, with 19 bases in between. This CDR3 has 16 residues. For the CDR3, the DNA is TGTGCCAGTAGCCAACTTTTGTCGGGGGTATACAATGAGCAGTTCTTC. Translation gives CASSQLLSGVYNEQFF.

The CDR3 sequence is CASTQRDGLNTEAFF. Here the CDR3 DNA reads TGTGCCAGTACCCAGCGGGACGGATTGAACACTGAAGCTTTCTTT. The V call is TRBV19, the J call TRBJ1-1, with D maybe TRBD1 (5 bases). Germline V gene lookup returns CDR1 LNHDA and CDR2 SQIVND (reference sequence). Trimming cost V 7 bases and J 0 bases, with 15 bases left between them. This CDR3 contains 15 residues.

The chain carries TRBV19 and TRBJ1-1; D remains ambiguous. The V gene lost 5 bases and the J gene lost 1 base, with 11 bases spanning the gap. CDR1 is LNHDA, CDR2 SQIVND, per germline (reference sequence). The CDR3 has 14 residues. CDR3 coding DNA: TGTGCCAGTAGTGGCGGAGTGCGGAACACTGAAGCTTTCTTT. It translates to CASSGGVRNTEAFF.

The gene calls are TRBV3-1 (or the pseudogene TRBV3-2) and TRBJ1-2; D remains unclear. CDR3 size: 13 residues. With 4 bases removed from V and 2 bases from J, the gap between germline ends came to 8 bases. Germline V gene sequence: CDR1 LGHDT, CDR2 YNNKEL (reference sequence). The CDR3 bases are TGTGCCAGCAGCCCCCCGGGAAACTATGGCTACACCTTC. This encodes CASSPPGNYGYTF.

The J gene is TRBJ1-4, the V gene TRBV5-1; TRBD1 matches at 9 bases. The germline gives CDR1 SGHRS, CDR2 YFSETQ. V was pared by 4 bases and J by 7 bases, with 5 bases of the junction left unmatched. The CDR3 runs 14 residues. The DNA for the CDR3 is TGCGCCAGCAGCCGGGGACAGGGAGGTGAAAAACTGTTTTTT. Protein: CASSRGQGGEKLFF.